Shown below are 10 T cell receptor beta chains from a single sample sequenced in a study of T cell responses to AZD1222 COVID-19 vaccine. Generated by immunoSEQ multiplex PCR, the TCRdb table keeps only in-frame clones and is missing some. This sample has 180,000 or so clones, with approximately 90% found just once. The sample in question was peripheral blood, obtained 28 days after the second AZD1222 dose. Every receptor here comes from an adult who received the AZD1222 COVID-19 vaccine.

J is TRBJ2-7 and V is TRBV9; 9 bases are shared with TRBD1. V was clipped by 0 bases and J by 1 base; unmatched bases: 5. This CDR3 is 16 amino acids long. Per germline, CDR1 SGDLS and CDR2 YYNGEE. CDR3 sequence reads: CASSVGDREGSYEQYF. CDR3 DNA: TGTGCCAGCAGCGTAGGGGACAGGGAAGGGTCCTACGAGCAGTACTTC. The variable domain in full, with the rest retrieved from reference TRBV9 and TRBJ2-7, is DSGVTQTPKHLITATGQRVTLRCSPRSGDLSVYWYQQSLDQGLQFLIQYYNGEERAKGNILERFSAQQFPDLHSELNLSSLELGDSALYFCASSVGDREGSYEQYFGPGTRLTVT.

The chain has TRBV5-1 and TRBJ2-7; D ambiguous. This CDR3 region has 13 residues. Germline values: CDR1 SGHRS, CDR2 YFSETQ. Trimming pared 1 base from V and 2 bases from J, leaving 7 bases between. The CDR3 nucleotides read TGCGCCAGCAGCTTGAGTTTAGCCTACGAGCAGTACTTC. Its translation: CASSLSLAYEQYF. The entire variable domain, with the rest obtained from reference TRBV5-1 and TRBJ2-7, is as follows: KAGVTQTPRYLIKTRGQQVTLSCSPISGHRSVSWYQQTPGQGLQFLFEYFSETQRNKGNFPGRFSGRQFSNSRSEMNVSTLELGDSALYLCASSLSLAYEQYFGPGTRLTVT.

The CDR3 DNA reads as TGTGCCAGCAGCTTAGGAGCCCTAGCGGGAGGGAATGAGCAGTTCTTC. Translation gives CASSLGALAGGNEQFF. The chain uses TRBV7-2 and TRBJ2-1; the match to TRBD2 covers 12 bases. The J segment lost 7 bases and the V segment lost 1 base, leaving 5 bases of the junction unmatched. Germline CDR1 reads SGHTA; CDR2 reads FQGNSA. CDR3 length: 16 amino acids. Using reference TRBV7-2 and TRBJ2-1 for the parts outside the CDR3, the full variable domain is GAGVSQSPSNKVTEKGKDVELRCDPISGHTALYWYRQSLGQGLEFLIYFQGNSAPDKSGLPSDRFSAERTGGSVSTLTIQRTQQEDSAVYLCASSLGALAGGNEQFFGPGTRLTVL.

CDR3 in DNA: TGTGCCAGCAGTTTATTAGGGACAGAGAACACCGGGGAGCTGTTTTTT. It is translated as CASSLLGTENTGELFF. The genes are TRBV28 and TRBJ2-2, with 7 bases fitting TRBD1. CDR3 length equals 16 residues. The V gene's germline CDR1 is MDHEN and CDR2 SYDVKM. After removal of 1 base from V and 1 base from J, the junction contained 3 bases not matched to a gene.

This sequence joins TRBV9 and TRBJ2-7; 7 bases line up with TRBD2. Germline V lookup: CDR1 SGDLS, CDR2 YYNGEE. The CDR3 is made up of 13 amino acids. V trimming: 3 bases; J trimming: 6 bases; junction bases outside the gene matches: 6. DNA for the CDR3: TGTGCCAGCAGCGCAACGACGGGAGGCGAGCAGTACTTC. As protein: CASSATTGGEQYF.

This chain links TRBV7-9 with TRBJ2-1; 9 nucleotides match TRBD2. J was trimmed by 7 bases and V by 2 bases; bases with no gene match: 12. Germline-derived CDR1 and CDR2 are SEHNR and FQNEAQ (reference sequence). The CDR3 is 17 amino acids. CDR3 bases: TGTGCCAGCAGCTTAAGGAGGGTTAGCGGGAGTTGGAATGAGCAGTTCTTC. As protein: CASSLRRVSGSWNEQFF.

The chain recombines TRBV6-5 with TRBJ1-3, with D possibly matching TRBD1 (6 bases). Trimming removed 4 bases from V and 0 bases from J, with 13 bases in between. Germline CDR1 reads MNHEY; CDR2 reads SVGAGI. CDR3 length: 16 amino acids. CDR3 region: CASSSGQLSSGNTIYF. CDR3 coding DNA: TGTGCCAGCAGTTCCGGACAGCTGAGCTCTGGAAACACCATATATTTT.

The chain recombines TRBV19 with TRBJ2-2, with 10 positions matching TRBD2. With V trimmed by 9 bases and J by 4 bases, 2 bases remained unmatched. The CDR3 totals 13 residues. Germline lookup yields CDR1 LNHDA and CDR2 SQIVND (reference sequence). As DNA, the CDR3 is TGTGCCAGCAGGACTAGCGGCACCGGGGAGCTGTTTTTT. The encoded protein is CASRTSGTGELFF.

The chain employs TRBV18 and TRBJ1-5; weak D call: TRBD1 (5 bases). V dropped 2 bases and J dropped 1 base, with 9 bases sitting between them. CDR1 and CDR2 from the germline V gene are KGHSH and LQKENI. The CDR3 spans 15 residues. The CDR3 region is CASSPRAGSNQPQHF. The DNA of the CDR3 is TGTGCCAGCTCACCAAGGGCAGGGAGCAATCAGCCCCAGCATTTT.

The chain carries TRBV6-5 and TRBJ2-3; unclear D gene. The V and J ends lost 4 bases and 2 bases respectively, with 7 bases between them. Germline V gives CDR1 MNHEY, CDR2 SVGAGI. This CDR3 has 13 amino acids. CDR3 sequence reads: CASSWQYTDTQYF. CDR3 coding DNA: TGTGCCAGCAGTTGGCAGTACACAGATACGCAGTATTTT.